A single sample is the source of the 9 T cell receptor beta chains below, sequenced in a study of vaccination effects on CD4 cells after COVID-19. No antigens are known for them. Clones were sequenced by immunoSEQ multiplex PCR, and TCRdb holds only the in-frame ones, with some missing. The sample has under 65,000 clones, 76% seen once. Antigen-specific CD4+ T cells expanded by the ViraFEST assay with viral peptide pools were then sequenced. Subsequent to a culture period of 10 to 11 days, CD4+ T cells were isolated. A positive SARS-CoV-2 PCR test fell between March and December 2020. The sequences come from CD4+ T cells from PBMCs cultured with HIV peptides, collected before COVID-19 vaccination. Noted subset: HIV-1 Nef peptide pool negative control/reference culture. The receptors come from a human donor who had a prior SARS-CoV-2 infection.

The chain has TRBV18 and TRBJ1-2, with D possibly being TRBD1 (6 bases). Trimming pared 6 bases from V and 4 bases from J, leaving 12 bases between. The V gene's germline CDR1 is KGHSH and CDR2 LQKENI. There are 13 residues in the CDR3. CDR3 coding DNA: TGTGCCAGCTCGCCCGGGACAACCTATGGCTACACCTTC. Its translation: CASSPGTTYGYTF.

The sample holds a few counts of this clone. This chain joins TRBV19 and TRBJ2-2; 9 nucleotides agree with TRBD1. The CDR3 covers 15 residues. J was trimmed by 6 bases and V by 4 bases; bases with no gene match: 6. Germline V gene lookup returns CDR1 LNHDA and CDR2 SQIVND (reference sequence). CDR3 sequence: CASSTQRTGAGELFF. CDR3 DNA: TGTGCCAGTAGTACCCAAAGGACAGGGGCCGGGGAGCTGTTTTTT.

This rearrangement joins TRBV2 to TRBJ2-5; 11 bases match TRBD2. CDR3 length: 15 residues. V was clipped by 1 base and J by 5 bases; unmatched bases: 3. The germline CDR1 and CDR2 sequences are SNHLY and FYNNEI. The CDR3 reads CASSEEASGGETQYF. In DNA form, the CDR3 reads TGTGCCAGCAGTGAAGAGGCTAGCGGGGGGGAGACCCAGTACTTC.

This clone was observed a single time. V usage is TRBV5-5 and J usage is TRBJ1-6, with no clear D. In germline, CDR1 is SGHKS, CDR2 YYEKEE (reference sequence). This CDR3 has 15 amino acids. V lost 4 bases and J 4 bases, leaving 12 bases between the germline ends. CDR3 amino acids: CASSPRWFYNSPLHF. CDR3 in DNA: TGTGCCAGCAGCCCGCGGTGGTTTTATAATTCACCCCTCCACTTT.

This sequence joins TRBV6-2 or TRBV6-3 and TRBJ2-1; perhaps TRBD2 as D (6 bases). Germline values: CDR1 MNHEY, CDR2 SVGEGT. Trimming removed 1 base from V and 4 bases from J, with 11 bases in between. The CDR3 spans 15 residues. The CDR3 here is CASSYLASEYNEQFF. Written as DNA, the CDR3 is TGTGCCAGCAGTTACTTGGCTAGCGAGTACAATGAGCAGTTCTTC.

This clone was recorded only once. The rearrangement uses TRBV4-3 and TRBJ2-4, with 7 positions matching TRBD1. The CDR3 contains 15 residues. The germline CDR1 and CDR2 sequences are LGHNA and YSLEER. The J segment lost 2 bases and the V segment lost 3 bases, leaving 4 bases of the junction unmatched. The CDR3 DNA sequence: TGCGCCAGCAGCCAGACGGGACAGTCCAAAAACATTCAGTACTTC. The encoded protein is CASSQTGQSKNIQYF.

The rearrangement links TRBV5-4 to TRBJ1-2; 12 nucleotides match TRBD1. The CDR3 covers 14 residues. The junction had 3 bases not matched to a gene; V was cut back by 2 bases and J by 7 bases. Germline V gene sequence: CDR1 SGHNT, CDR2 YYREEE (reference sequence). The DNA for the CDR3 is TGTGCCAGCAGCTTCGGGACAGGGGGCTTTGGCTACACCTTC. As protein: CASSFGTGGFGYTF.

This rearrangement joins TRBV5-4 to TRBJ2-7; 7 bases agree with TRBD2. Germline CDR1 reads SGHNT; CDR2 reads YYREEE (reference sequence). This CDR3 contains 15 residues. J was trimmed by 4 bases and V by 0 bases; bases with no gene match: 7. The CDR3: CASSLDGGSFYEQYF. The CDR3, as DNA: TGTGCCAGCAGCTTGGATGGCGGGAGTTTTTACGAGCAGTACTTC.

The chain has TRBV6-2 or TRBV6-3 and TRBJ1-2; D uncertain. This CDR3 region has 12 residues. V was trimmed by 4 bases and J by 3 bases, leaving 6 bases between them. Germline V lookup: CDR1 MNHEY, CDR2 SVGEGT. The CDR3 nucleotides are TGTGCCAGCAGTTTAGCGGACTATGGCTACACCTTC. Its translation: CASSLADYGYTF.